This paragraph covers one TCR beta chain sequence. This CDR3 is 11 amino acids long. V lost 2 bases, J lost 8 bases, and 4 bases lay in between. From germline, CDR1 is SEHNR and CDR2 FQNEAQ (reference sequence). Original methodology: Reference gene primer amplification gave estimated nucleated cell counts. Only in-frame clones appear in the TCRdb table, and some are missing; sequencing was by immunoSEQ multiplex PCR. V and J calls and clone size are as listed in that table; D and trimming were resolved from the DNA. The sample has some 70,000 clones; 80% to 90% are singletons. The data derive from a study of blood T cell repertoires in COVID-19. Study-level background: Acute-phase and convalescent COVID-19 samples originated in the United States, Italy and Spain.

Material: peripheral blood. The chain couples TRBV7-9 to TRBJ1-3; no clear D. This receptor was taken from a man aged 45-60 years with acute or convalescent COVID-19. CDR3: CASSLTDTIYF. The CDR3 DNA reads TGTGCCAGCAGCTTAACGGACACCATATATTTT.